Described below is a single T cell receptor beta chain sequence and its context. Its antigen remains unknown. The CDR3 is 16 amino acids. The V and J ends lost 9 bases and 3 bases, in that order; junction bases with no gene match: 9. Germline V lookup: CDR1 ENHRY, CDR2 SYGVKD. The data were taken from a study of cytomegalovirus exposure and HLA in healthy donors. Study outcomes and limitations: Certain indistinguishable V segments, among them TRBV6-2 and TRBV6-3, were excluded. HLA restriction was apparent for most CMV-associated TCR beta chains in a later analysis. TCR beta V- and J-gene trimming was later associated with a missense DCLRE1C variant.

The PCR ran on 60 Vbeta and 13 Jbeta primers. The method was immunoSEQ multiplex PCR; TCRdb's version includes in-frame clones alone and lacks a portion of them. The data contain under 200,000 clones, 60% to 80% of them singletons. This rearrangement joins TRBV10-3 to TRBJ2-6, with 9 bases matching TRBD1. Sample: PBMCs. The sequence derives from a man aged 35 to 55 in good health and CMV-seronegative. CDR3 nucleotides: TGTGCCATTCCCGGGACAGGGTCGGTTGGGGCCAACGTCCTGACTTTC. Amino acid sequence: CAIPGTGSVGANVLTF.